This T cell receptor beta chain was identified in a study of control samples from healthy donors and cancer patients. V was clipped by 5 bases and J by 7 bases; unmatched bases: 9. The CDR3 extends over 13 amino acids. In germline, CDR1 is SQVTM, CDR2 ANQGSEA. The repertoire was sequenced with immunoSEQ multiplex PCR; TCRdb's copy has only in-frame clones and lacks some. The sample holds some 130,000 clones, 75% to 95% seen once. This TCR was sampled from a man in his forties or fifties in good health. The sequenced sample was blood. The genes are TRBV29-1 and TRBJ2-7; 9 nucleotides agree with TRBD1. The CDR3 loop reads CSVRQGGNGEQYF. Written as DNA, the CDR3 is TGCAGCGTTCGACAGGGGGGGAATGGAGAGCAGTACTTC.